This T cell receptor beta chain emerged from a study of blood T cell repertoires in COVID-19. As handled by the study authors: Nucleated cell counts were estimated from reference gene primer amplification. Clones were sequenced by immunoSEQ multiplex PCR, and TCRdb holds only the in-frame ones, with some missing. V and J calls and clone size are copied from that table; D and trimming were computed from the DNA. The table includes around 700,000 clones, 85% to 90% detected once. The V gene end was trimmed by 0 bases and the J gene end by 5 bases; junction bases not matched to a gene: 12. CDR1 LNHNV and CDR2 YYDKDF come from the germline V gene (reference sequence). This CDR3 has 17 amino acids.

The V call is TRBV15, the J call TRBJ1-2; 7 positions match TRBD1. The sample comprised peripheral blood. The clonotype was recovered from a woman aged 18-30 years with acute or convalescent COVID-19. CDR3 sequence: CATSRDWSVGTEYGYTF. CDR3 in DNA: TGTGCCACCAGCAGAGATTGGTCAGTTGGGACAGAATATGGCTACACCTTC.